This TCR beta chain was captured by sequencing in a study of shared clonotypes between healthy human individuals. About the study: The study enrolled a couple of women and a few men aged 18 to 49. The study, taken as a whole, reports: The study found lower generation probabilities in non-shared clonotypes than in those shared by all four donors.

CDR1 is MDHEN, CDR2 SYDVKM, per germline. The V gene lost 7 bases and the J gene lost 5 bases, with 11 bases spanning the gap. The CDR3 is 12 residues long. Deep was the level used in running the assay. TCRdb keeps only in-frame clones here, not all; method: immunoSEQ multiplex PCR. This table has about 2.4 million clones, approximately 92% appearing once. Details on this clone: Its specificity is not known. This same CDR3 is encoded by further DNA sequences in the sample.

The source material was naive CD4+ T cells sorted from blood. Subset indicated: CD45RA+ positively selected. This sequence originates from a man in his late teens or twenties in good health. The chain is built from TRBV28 and TRBJ1-1, with D possibly matching TRBD1 (6 bases). This CDR3 is CASNSGDTEAFF. The DNA for the CDR3 is TGTGCCAGCAATTCAGGGGATACTGAAGCTTTCTTT.